This T cell receptor (beta chain) was documented in a study of blood T cell repertoires in COVID-19. Across 20 to 25 US areas, participants ranged in age from roughly 18 to 95 years. In the original processing: It was from reference gene primer amplification that nucleated cell counts were estimated. The data were produced by immunoSEQ multiplex PCR, yet TCRdb's version contains in-frame clones alone and is incomplete. V and J calls and clone size come straight from that table; D and trimming were deduced from the DNA. The table has 350,000 or so clones, about 90% seen once. This CDR3 region has 18 residues. The junction had 15 bases not matched to a gene; V was cut back by 4 bases and J by 8 bases. The germline V gene has CDR1 MNHEY and CDR2 SMNVEV (reference sequence).

Sample: PBMCs or T cells enriched from blood (not recorded which). This sequence originates from a woman younger than 45 who had recovered from COVID-19. This chain links TRBV27 with TRBJ1-6; 9 bases align to TRBD1. The CDR3 loop is CASSSMGQGLRVDSPLHF. The CDR3 bases are TGTGCCAGCAGTTCAATGGGACAGGGCTTAAGGGTGGATTCACCCCTCCACTTT.